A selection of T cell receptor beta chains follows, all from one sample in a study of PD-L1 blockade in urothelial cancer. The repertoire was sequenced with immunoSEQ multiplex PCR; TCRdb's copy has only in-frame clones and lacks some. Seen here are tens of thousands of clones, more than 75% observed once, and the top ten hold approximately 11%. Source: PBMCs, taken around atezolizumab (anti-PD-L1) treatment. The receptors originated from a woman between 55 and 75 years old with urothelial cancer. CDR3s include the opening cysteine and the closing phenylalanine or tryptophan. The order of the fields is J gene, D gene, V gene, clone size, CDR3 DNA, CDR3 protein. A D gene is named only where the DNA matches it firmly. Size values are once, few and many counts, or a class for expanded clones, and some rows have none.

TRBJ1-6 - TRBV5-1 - TGCGCCAGCAGCACAACGGGACTTTTTGTTGGCTCCTATAATTCACCCCTCCACTTT CASSTTGLFVGSYNSPLHF
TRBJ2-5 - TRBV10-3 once TGTGCCATCAGTGAGTCTCGAGAGACCCAGTACTTC CAISESRETQYF
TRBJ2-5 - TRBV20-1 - TGCAGTGCTAGCCTACAAGAGACCCAGTACTTC CSASLQETQYF
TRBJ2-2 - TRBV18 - TGTGCCAGCTCACCATCCAGTGAGGCCGGGGAGCTGTTTTTT CASSPSSEAGELFF
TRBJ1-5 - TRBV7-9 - TGTGCCAGCAGCCCTGGGGGGGAGGATCAGCCCCAGCATTTT CASSPGGEDQPQHF
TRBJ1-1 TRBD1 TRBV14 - TGTGCCAGCAGCCAAGGATACGGACAGGCGAAAGCTTTCTTT CASSQGYGQAKAFF
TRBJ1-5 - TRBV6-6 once TGTGCCAGCAGTTACCCCCCCGGCGGAATCAATCAGCCCCAGCATTTT CASSYPPGGINQPQHF
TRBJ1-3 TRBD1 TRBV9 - TGTGCCAGCAGCGGAAGACAGGGTCAACTAAGCCCCATATATTTT CASSGRQGQLSPIYF
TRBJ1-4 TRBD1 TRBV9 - TGTGCCAGCAGCGTGGGACAGGGGAATGAAAAACTGTTTTTT CASSVGQGNEKLFF
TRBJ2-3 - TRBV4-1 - TGCGCCAGCAGCCAAGAGAGAACCACAGATACGCAGTATTTT CASSQERTTDTQYF